These 13 T cell receptor beta chains originate from one sample sequenced in a study of graft-versus-host responses after intestinal transplantation. These receptors are not linked to any known antigen. This table comes from immunoSEQ multiplex PCR, and its TCRdb copy is limited to in-frame clones, with some not included. The profile shows some 130,000 clones, about 93% of them singletons. Sequenced material: unstimulated CD4+ T cells sorted from spleen or lymph node cells, taken before intestinal transplant. These TCRs come from a human donor who received an intestinal transplant.

The DNA of the CDR3 is TGTGCCAGCAGTAGATTTAGCGGGAGGGCCAAATCCGAGCAGTTCTTC. Translation gives CASSRFSGRAKSEQFF. The chain recombines TRBV6-6 with TRBJ2-1; 11 bases are a match to TRBD2. V was pared by 5 bases and J by 10 bases, with 13 bases of the junction left unmatched. Germline values: CDR1 MNHNY, CDR2 SVGAGI (reference sequence). The length of the CDR3 is 16 residues.

The chain recombines TRBV6-1 with TRBJ1-1; no reliable D call. V shed 7 bases and J shed 3 bases, with 18 bases lying between them. This CDR3 spans 15 amino acids. Germline V gene data show CDR1 as MNHNS and CDR2 as SASEGT. CDR3 loop: CASNRGTNRDTEAFF. The DNA for the CDR3 is TGTGCCAGCAACCGCGGAACAAACAGAGACACTGAAGCTTTCTTT.

Here the CDR3 reads CASSSLGSTDTQYF. The CDR3 nucleotides read TGTGCCAGCAGCTCCCTAGGTAGCACAGATACGCAGTATTTT. The genes are TRBV7-3 and TRBJ2-3, with D unclear. The CDR3 is 14 residues long. With 4 bases removed from V and 0 bases from J, the gap between germline ends came to 8 bases. The germline V gene has CDR1 SGHTA and CDR2 FQGTGA.

The chain has TRBV27 and TRBJ2-3, with D uncertain. This CDR3 is 13 amino acids long. Germline loops: CDR1 MNHEY, CDR2 SMNVEV (reference sequence). Trimming took 4 bases from V and 0 from J, leaving 5 bases between them. The CDR3 nucleotides read TGTGCCAGCAGTTCCCTAAGCACAGATACGCAGTATTTT. Amino acids: CASSSLSTDTQYF.

The rearrangement joins TRBV6-1 to TRBJ1-1, with TRBD1 matching 7 bases. V shed 4 bases, J shed 7 bases, and the junction held 6 bases outside the gene matches. Per the germline V gene, CDR1 is MNHNS and CDR2 is SASEGT. The CDR3 length is 13 residues. The CDR3 protein is CASSGQGGGEAFF. As DNA, the CDR3 is TGTGCCAGCAGTGGACAGGGCGGGGGTGAAGCTTTCTTT.

This chain links TRBV9 with TRBJ2-5, with D uncertain. CDR1 is SGDLS and CDR2 is YYNGEE in the germline V gene. The CDR3 sequence is 16 residues long. Trimming pared 0 bases from V and 4 bases from J, leaving 16 bases between. CDR3 amino acids: CASSVERELRGETQYF. For the CDR3, the DNA is TGTGCCAGCAGCGTAGAAAGAGAATTACGAGGAGAGACCCAGTACTTC.

The rearrangement joins TRBV18 to TRBJ2-5; unclear D gene. V lost 3 bases and J 2 bases, leaving 16 bases between the germline ends. The germline V gene has CDR1 KGHSH and CDR2 LQKENI. The CDR3 runs 16 residues. The CDR3 bases are TGTGCCAGCTCACCCATCAGTAATTGGCGTCAAGAGACCCAGTACTTC. Translation gives CASSPISNWRQETQYF.

The CDR3 DNA sequence: TGTGCCAGCAGCTTTAGCCAATACGAGCAGTACTTC. Residues: CASSFSQYEQYF. The chain uses TRBV5-6 and TRBJ2-7; D not certain. CDR1 is SGHDT, CDR2 YYEEEE, per germline. Trimming left V 2 bases short and J 4 bases short, with 7 bases between. The CDR3 consists of 12 residues. Combining the CDR3 with reference TRBV5-6 and TRBJ2-7 gives the whole variable domain DAGVTQSPTHLIKTRGQQVTLRCSPKSGHDTVSWYQQALGQGPQFIFQYYEEEERQRGNFPDRFSGHQFPNYSSELNVNALLLGDSALYLCASSFSQYEQYFGPGTRLTVT.

The chain links TRBV20-1 to TRBJ2-1; the D is unclear. This CDR3 contains 10 residues. Germline loops: CDR1 DFQATT, CDR2 SNEGSKA (reference sequence). Deletions cut 6 bases from V and 7 bases from J, with 7 bases between. CDR3 nucleotides: TGCAGTGCGCCAAGAAATGAGCAGTTCTTC. Its translation is CSAPRNEQFF.

The chain has TRBV6-1 and TRBJ2-2; D not resolved. This CDR3 region has 14 residues. From germline, CDR1 is MNHNS and CDR2 SASEGT. V was shortened by 6 bases and J by 3 bases, with 11 bases between the two germline ends. The CDR3 protein is CASRKDGYTGELFF. In DNA form, the CDR3 reads TGTGCCAGCAGAAAGGACGGATACACCGGGGAGCTGTTTTTT.

This sequence joins TRBV9 and TRBJ2-7; 12 bases are a match to TRBD2. Germline V CDR1 and CDR2: SGDLS, YYNGEE. The CDR3 loop spans 22 amino acids. Trimming removed 1 base from V and 4 bases from J; junction bases left unmatched: 24. This CDR3 is CASSVTLRVAVQPGLAGYEQYF. The CDR3 nucleotides are TGTGCCAGCAGCGTAACCCTGAGAGTAGCCGTTCAACCGGGACTAGCGGGTTACGAGCAGTACTTC. The complete variable domain, with remaining parts taken from reference TRBV9 and TRBJ2-7, reads DSGVTQTPKHLITATGQRVTLRCSPRSGDLSVYWYQQSLDQGLQFLIQYYNGEERAKGNILERFSAQQFPDLHSELNLSSLELGDSALYFCASSVTLRVAVQPGLAGYEQYFGPGTRLTVT.

The chain is built from TRBV30 and TRBJ2-2, with 7 bases matching TRBD2. The CDR3 runs 16 residues. Trimming took 1 base from V and 3 from J; bases not matched to a gene: 8. Germline V lookup: CDR1 GTSNPN, CDR2 SVGIG (reference sequence). CDR3 protein: CAWSGAGLGHTGELFF. The CDR3 nucleotides read TGTGCCTGGAGTGGAGCAGGACTAGGGCACACCGGGGAGCTGTTTTTT.

The chain employs TRBV28 and TRBJ1-2; 7 bases match TRBD1. The CDR3 consists of 16 residues. Germline-derived CDR1 and CDR2 are MDHEN and SYDVKM. With 2 bases clipped from V and 4 bases from J, the junction kept 10 bases outside the gene matches. The CDR3 protein is CASSLMRQGGGYGYTF. The CDR3 DNA follows: TGTGCCAGCAGTTTAATGAGGCAGGGGGGGGGCTATGGCTACACCTTC.